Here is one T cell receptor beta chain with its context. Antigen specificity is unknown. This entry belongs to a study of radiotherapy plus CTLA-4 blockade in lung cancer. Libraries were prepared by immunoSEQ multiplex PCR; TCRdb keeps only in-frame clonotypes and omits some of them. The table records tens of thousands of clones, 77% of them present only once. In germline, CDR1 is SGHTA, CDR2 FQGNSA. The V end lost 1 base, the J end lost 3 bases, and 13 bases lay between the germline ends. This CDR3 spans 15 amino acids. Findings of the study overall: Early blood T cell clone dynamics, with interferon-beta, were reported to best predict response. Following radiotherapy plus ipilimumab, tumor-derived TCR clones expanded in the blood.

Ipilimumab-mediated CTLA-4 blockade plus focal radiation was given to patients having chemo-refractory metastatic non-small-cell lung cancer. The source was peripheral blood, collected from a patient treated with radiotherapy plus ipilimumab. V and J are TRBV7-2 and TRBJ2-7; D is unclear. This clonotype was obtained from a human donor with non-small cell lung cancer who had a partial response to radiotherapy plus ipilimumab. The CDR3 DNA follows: TGTGCCAGCAGCTTAGTGGGCAGAACCAACTACGAGCAGTACTTC. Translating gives CASSLVGRTNYEQYF. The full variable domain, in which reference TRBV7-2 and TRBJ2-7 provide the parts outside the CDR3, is GAGVSQSPSNKVTEKGKDVELRCDPISGHTALYWYRQSLGQGLEFLIYFQGNSAPDKSGLPSDRFSAERTGGSVSTLTIQRTQQEDSAVYLCASSLVGRTNYEQYFGPGTRLTVT.